The clone carrying this TCR beta chain was seen ten or more times. Its antigen is not known. The data are from a study of neurological immune-mediated disorders. Study in general: There were around 35 multiple sclerosis patients; roughly 30 were relapsing-remitting and 3 were secondary progressive.

Overall study results and limits: Among 34 multiple sclerosis patients, 18 had repertoires that phylogenetic grouping placed in one related-CDR3 cluster, a possible signature.

cDNA synthesis was performed by 5'RACE with 10-nucleotide random UMIs. Over 170 million TCR-beta sequences from 15-18 subjects came out of each sequencing run. MiXCR, applied by TCRdb to the 5' RACE reads, yields one record per CDR3 protein. There are about 70,000 distinct CDR3 sequences in the sample; about 3% occur only once, and more than 4% lies in the top ten. This CDR3 has 17 residues. Trimming took off 4 bases at V and 4 bases at J, with 20 bases between the two ends. Germline CDR1 MNHEY, CDR2 SVGAGI. Specimen: PBMCs. The TCR sequence derives from a woman aged 45-59 years with multiple sclerosis. J is TRBJ2-1 and V is TRBV6-5, with D possibly matching TRBD2 (6 bases). The CDR3 reads CASSSPGVWGLYNEQFF. CDR3 sequence (DNA): TGTGCCAGCAGTTCCCCGGGGGTCTGGGGGTTGTACAATGAGCAGTTCTTC.